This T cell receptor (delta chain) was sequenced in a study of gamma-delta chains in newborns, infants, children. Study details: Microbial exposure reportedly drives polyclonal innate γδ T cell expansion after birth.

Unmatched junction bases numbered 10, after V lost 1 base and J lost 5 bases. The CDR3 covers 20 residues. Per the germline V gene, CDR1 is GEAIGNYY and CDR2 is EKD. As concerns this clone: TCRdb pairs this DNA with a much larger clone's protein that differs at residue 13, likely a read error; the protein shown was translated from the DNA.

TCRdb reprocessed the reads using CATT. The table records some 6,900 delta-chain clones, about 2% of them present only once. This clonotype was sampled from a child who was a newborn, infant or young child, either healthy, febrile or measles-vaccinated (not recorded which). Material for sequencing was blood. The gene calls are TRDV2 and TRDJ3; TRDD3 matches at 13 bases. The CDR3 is CACDTTGGYAWSGDTRQMFF. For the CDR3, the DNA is TGTGCCTGTGACACTACTGGGGGATACGCGTGGTCCGGGGACACCCGACAGATGTTTTTC.